This is a list of T cell receptor beta chains from one sample in a study of T cell repertoires in cytomegalovirus infection. One entry per CDR3 protein results from TCRdb running MiXCR on the reads. This table holds roughly 300,000 distinct CDR3 sequences, about a quarter found once. The sequenced material came from PBMCs. The receptors were sampled from a human donor in good health (CMV status not recorded). Some clones in this sample may be carry-over from other donors' samples. Both conserved end residues are part of each CDR3. Fields, in order: J gene, clone size, D gene, V gene, CDR3 protein, CDR3 DNA. A D gene is named only where the DNA matches it firmly. Some rows have no size entry. The others give once, few or many, or a class for an expanded clone.

j_gene: TRBJ1-1; abundance: few; d_gene: -; v_gene: TRBV2; CDR3aa: CATSTGRVGTEAFF; CDR3nt: TGTGCCACCTCCACCGGCAGGGTCGGAACTGAAGCTTTCTTT
j_gene: TRBJ2-3; abundance: -; d_gene: -; v_gene: TRBV24-1; CDR3aa: CATSDLPGRGTDTQYF; CDR3nt: TGTGCCACCAGTGATTTGCCAGGGCGGGGCACAGATACGCAGTATTTT
j_gene: TRBJ2-1; abundance: few; d_gene: TRBD2; v_gene: TRBV20-1; CDR3aa: CSASLGLASLNNEQSF; CDR3nt: TGCAGTGCTAGCCTAGGACTAGCGAGCCTAAACAATGAGCAGTCCTTC
j_gene: TRBJ2-3; abundance: -; d_gene: TRBD2; v_gene: TRBV11-2; CDR3aa: CASSLRLAGPTDTQYF; CDR3nt: TGTGCCAGCAGCTTACGGTTAGCGGGACCCACAGATACGCAGTATTTT
j_gene: TRBJ2-7; abundance: many; d_gene: -; v_gene: TRBV7-2; CDR3aa: CASSLGPGRRLKDEQYF; CDR3nt: TGTGCCAGCAGCTTAGGTCCCGGACGTCGGTTGAAGGACGAGCAGTACTTC
j_gene: TRBJ2-1; abundance: -; d_gene: TRBD2; v_gene: TRBV27; CDR3aa: CASKPPGGEQFF; CDR3nt: TGTGCCAGCAAACCTCCGGGAGGGGAGCAGTTCTTC
j_gene: TRBJ2-5; abundance: -; d_gene: -; v_gene: TRBV28; CDR3aa: CASTPTLPGILKTQYF; CDR3nt: TGTGCCAGCACCCCCACCTTGCCGGGGATTTTGAAGACCCAGTACTTC
j_gene: TRBJ2-7; abundance: many; d_gene: -; v_gene: TRBV7-2; CDR3aa: CASSPQGGYYEQYF; CDR3nt: TGTGCCAGCAGCCCACAGGGGGGGTACTACGAGCAGTACTTC
j_gene: TRBJ2-1; abundance: -; d_gene: TRBD2; v_gene: TRBV3-1; CDR3aa: CASSQNPGGPKTEQFF; CDR3nt: TGTGCCAGCAGCCAAAACCCGGGAGGGCCCAAAACGGAGCAGTTCTTC
j_gene: TRBJ2-7; abundance: few; d_gene: TRBD1; v_gene: TRBV7-4; CDR3aa: CASNKPGQGASYEQYF; CDR3nt: TGTGCCAGCAATAAACCGGGACAGGGGGCCTCCTACGAGCAGTACTTC
j_gene: TRBJ2-1; abundance: -; d_gene: -; v_gene: TRBV6-1; CDR3aa: CASSEPGVAIGEQFF; CDR3nt: TGTGCCAGCAGTGAACCGGGAGTGGCCATTGGTGAGCAGTTCTTC
j_gene: TRBJ2-1; abundance: -; d_gene: -; v_gene: TRBV6-4; CDR3aa: CASSEQSSSYNEQFF; CDR3nt: TGTGCCAGCAGTGAGCAATCCAGCTCCTACAATGAGCAGTTCTTC
j_gene: TRBJ2-5; abundance: few; d_gene: TRBD2; v_gene: TRBV11-2; CDR3aa: CASSAAGGHSQQTQYF; CDR3nt: TGTGCCAGCAGCGCGGCGGGGGGACATTCCCAGCAGACCCAGTACTTC
j_gene: TRBJ2-2; abundance: many; d_gene: -; v_gene: TRBV7-2; CDR3aa: CASSLAVGPGELFF; CDR3nt: TGTGCCAGCAGCTTAGCGGTGGGCCCCGGGGAGCTGTTTTTT
j_gene: TRBJ2-2; abundance: once; d_gene: TRBD1; v_gene: TRBV20-1; CDR3aa: CSARTGSTGELFF; CDR3nt: TGCAGTGCCCGGACAGGGAGCACCGGGGAGCTGTTTTTT
j_gene: TRBJ2-1; abundance: -; d_gene: -; v_gene: TRBV13; CDR3aa: CASSLIGQHNNEQFF; CDR3nt: TGTGCCAGCAGCTTAATTGGCCAGCATAACAATGAGCAGTTCTTC
j_gene: TRBJ1-5; abundance: few; d_gene: -; v_gene: TRBV28; CDR3aa: CASSPSDNRNQPQHF; CDR3nt: TGTGCCAGCAGTCCCTCGGACAACCGCAATCAGCCCCAGCATTTT
j_gene: TRBJ2-3; abundance: many; d_gene: TRBD2; v_gene: TRBV7-8; CDR3aa: CASRPTSDSTDTQYF; CDR3nt: TGTGCCAGCAGACCAACTAGCGATAGCACAGATACGCAGTATTTT
j_gene: TRBJ2-3; abundance: -; d_gene: TRBD2; v_gene: TRBV18; CDR3aa: CASSPLGGAIQDTQYF; CDR3nt: TGTGCCAGCTCACCACTCGGGGGGGCCATCCAGGATACGCAGTATTTT
j_gene: TRBJ1-2; abundance: few; d_gene: -; v_gene: TRBV29-1; CDR3aa: CSVVQGGDGYTF; CDR3nt: TGCAGCGTCGTACAGGGAGGGGATGGCTACACCTTC
j_gene: TRBJ1-3; abundance: -; d_gene: -; v_gene: TRBV20-1; CDR3aa: CSARNTAGNTIYF; CDR3nt: TGCAGTGCGAGGAATACAGCTGGAAACACCATATATTTT
j_gene: TRBJ2-2; abundance: few; d_gene: -; v_gene: TRBV7-2; CDR3aa: CASSLGRSYTGELFF; CDR3nt: TGTGCCAGCAGCTTAGGAAGGAGTTACACCGGGGAGCTGTTTTTT
j_gene: TRBJ2-1; abundance: -; d_gene: -; v_gene: TRBV7-3; CDR3aa: CASSLFGGNNEQFF; CDR3nt: TGTGCCAGCAGCTTATTTGGCGGGAACAATGAGCAGTTCTTC
j_gene: TRBJ1-5; abundance: many; d_gene: -; v_gene: TRBV7-2; CDR3aa: CASSPAQSRPQHF; CDR3nt: TGTGCCAGCAGCCCAGCTCAGAGCAGGCCCCAGCATTTT
j_gene: TRBJ1-5; abundance: once; d_gene: -; v_gene: TRBV29-1; CDR3aa: CSVGSGQGGQPQHF; CDR3nt: TGCAGCGTTGGATCGGGCCAGGGAGGTCAGCCCCAGCATTTT
j_gene: TRBJ2-7; abundance: many; d_gene: -; v_gene: TRBV7-2; CDR3aa: CASSLDFAQYGEQYF; CDR3nt: TGTGCCAGCAGCTTAGATTTTGCTCAGTATGGCGAGCAGTACTTC
j_gene: TRBJ1-5; abundance: -; d_gene: -; v_gene: TRBV28; CDR3aa: CASSRTDWSQPQHF; CDR3nt: TGTGCCAGCAGCAGGACAGATTGGAGTCAGCCCCAGCATTTT
j_gene: TRBJ2-2; abundance: many; d_gene: TRBD2; v_gene: TRBV7-6; CDR3aa: CASSPLGRYTGELFF; CDR3nt: TGTGCCAGCAGCCCCCTCGGGAGGTACACCGGGGAGCTGTTTTTT
j_gene: TRBJ2-2; abundance: few; d_gene: -; v_gene: TRBV5-5; CDR3aa: CASSLTGWRNTGELFF; CDR3nt: TGTGCCAGCAGCTTAACAGGGTGGCGAAACACCGGGGAGCTGTTTTTT
j_gene: TRBJ1-5; abundance: -; d_gene: TRBD1; v_gene: TRBV28; CDR3aa: CASSLAQGSNQPQHF; CDR3nt: TGTGCCAGCAGTTTGGCACAGGGGAGCAATCAGCCCCAGCATTTT
j_gene: TRBJ1-1; abundance: few; d_gene: -; v_gene: TRBV6-2/TRBV6-3; CDR3aa: CASRGQNTEAFF; CDR3nt: TGTGCCAGCCGGGGACAGAACACTGAAGCTTTCTTT
j_gene: TRBJ2-7; abundance: many; d_gene: TRBD1; v_gene: TRBV7-2; CDR3aa: CASSRGQRAGILLYEQYF; CDR3nt: TGTGCCAGCAGCCGGGGACAGAGGGCGGGCATTCTTCTTTACGAGCAGTACTTC
j_gene: TRBJ2-7; abundance: -; d_gene: -; v_gene: TRBV7-8; CDR3aa: CASSSKVEQYF; CDR3nt: TGTGCCAGCAGCTCTAAGGTCGAGCAGTACTTC
j_gene: TRBJ2-2; abundance: many; d_gene: -; v_gene: TRBV11-2; CDR3aa: CASSLAGNRNGELFF; CDR3nt: TGTGCCAGCAGCTTAGCCGGGAACAGGAACGGGGAGCTGTTTTTT
j_gene: TRBJ2-3; abundance: many; d_gene: -; v_gene: TRBV7-2; CDR3aa: CASSVSRDTDTQYF; CDR3nt: TGTGCCAGCAGCGTTTCGCGGGACACAGATACGCAGTATTTT
j_gene: TRBJ2-3; abundance: many; d_gene: -; v_gene: TRBV7-2; CDR3aa: CASSPLRTDTQYF; CDR3nt: TGTGCCAGCAGCCCCCTACGGACAGATACGCAGTATTTT
j_gene: TRBJ2-2; abundance: -; d_gene: -; v_gene: TRBV7-9; CDR3aa: CASSLAVAVNTGELFF; CDR3nt: TGTGCCAGCAGCTTAGCGGTAGCGGTGAACACCGGGGAGCTGTTTTTT
j_gene: TRBJ1-2; abundance: few; d_gene: TRBD1; v_gene: TRBV12-3/TRBV12-4; CDR3aa: CASRNPGQGQSNYGYTF; CDR3nt: TGTGCCAGCAGAAACCCGGGACAGGGGCAGTCTAACTATGGCTACACCTTC
j_gene: TRBJ2-1; abundance: -; d_gene: -; v_gene: TRBV11-2; CDR3aa: CASSLFPSGEQFF; CDR3nt: TGTGCCAGCAGCTTATTCCCGAGCGGTGAGCAGTTCTTC
j_gene: TRBJ2-7; abundance: few; d_gene: TRBD1; v_gene: TRBV5-6; CDR3aa: CASSRPGGLPYEQYF; CDR3nt: TGTGCCAGCAGCCGACCAGGGGGTTTACCCTACGAGCAGTACTTC
j_gene: TRBJ2-1; abundance: -; d_gene: -; v_gene: TRBV15; CDR3aa: CATSTRSSYNEQFF; CDR3nt: TGTGCCACCAGCACAAGGAGCTCCTACAATGAGCAGTTCTTC
j_gene: TRBJ1-3; abundance: few; d_gene: TRBD1; v_gene: TRBV24-1; CDR3aa: CATSDGTASGNTIYF; CDR3nt: TGTGCCACCAGTGATGGGACAGCCTCTGGAAACACCATATATTTT
j_gene: TRBJ1-1; abundance: -; d_gene: -; v_gene: TRBV7-6; CDR3aa: CASSSTSNTEAFF; CDR3nt: TGTGCCAGCAGCTCGACATCGAACACTGAAGCTTTCTTT
j_gene: TRBJ2-7; abundance: -; d_gene: -; v_gene: TRBV25-1; CDR3aa: CASSAGSSSWEQYF; CDR3nt: TGTGCCAGCAGTGCAGGGTCAAGTTCGTGGGAGCAGTACTTC
j_gene: TRBJ2-2; abundance: -; d_gene: TRBD2; v_gene: TRBV12-3/TRBV12-4; CDR3aa: CASSFGTTAGELFF; CDR3nt: TGTGCCAGCAGCTTCGGGACTACGGCCGGGGAGCTGTTTTTT
j_gene: TRBJ1-6; abundance: few; d_gene: -; v_gene: TRBV6-1; CDR3aa: CASSEDGDPGTSSYNSPLHF; CDR3nt: TGTGCCAGCAGTGAAGATGGGGATCCAGGGACGAGCTCCTATAATTCACCCCTCCACTTT
j_gene: TRBJ2-1; abundance: few; d_gene: -; v_gene: TRBV27; CDR3aa: CASSPFGAGSKNEQFF; CDR3nt: TGTGCCAGCAGTCCCTTCGGGGCGGGAAGTAAGAATGAGCAGTTCTTC
j_gene: TRBJ2-5; abundance: -; d_gene: -; v_gene: TRBV20-1; CDR3aa: CSADREVLETQYF; CDR3nt: TGCAGTGCTGACAGGGAGGTATTGGAGACCCAGTACTTC
j_gene: TRBJ1-1; abundance: -; d_gene: -; v_gene: TRBV29-1; CDR3aa: CSVEDQEYAGNTEAFF; CDR3nt: TGCAGCGTTGAAGATCAGGAGTATGCGGGGAACACTGAAGCTTTCTTT
j_gene: TRBJ2-1; abundance: -; d_gene: TRBD2; v_gene: TRBV7-6; CDR3aa: CASSVPSGGLLNEQFF; CDR3nt: TGTGCCAGCAGCGTCCCTAGCGGGGGGCTCCTCAATGAGCAGTTCTTC
j_gene: TRBJ2-1; abundance: many; d_gene: -; v_gene: TRBV10-3; CDR3aa: CAISLGGSYNEQFF; CDR3nt: TGTGCCATCAGTTTAGGGGGCTCCTACAATGAGCAGTTCTTC